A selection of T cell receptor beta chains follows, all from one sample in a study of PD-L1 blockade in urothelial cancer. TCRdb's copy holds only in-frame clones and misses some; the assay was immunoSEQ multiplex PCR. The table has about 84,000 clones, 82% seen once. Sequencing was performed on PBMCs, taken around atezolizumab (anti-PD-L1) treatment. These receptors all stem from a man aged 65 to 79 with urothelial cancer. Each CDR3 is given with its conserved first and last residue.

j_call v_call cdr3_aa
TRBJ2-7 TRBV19 CASSNGGAYHEQYF
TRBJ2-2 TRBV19 CASSIQANTGELFF
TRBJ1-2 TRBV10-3 CAISESGQGIYGYTF
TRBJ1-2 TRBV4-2 CASSQDKQGSGYTF
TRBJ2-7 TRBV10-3 CAISEGTGESYEQYF
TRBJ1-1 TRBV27 CASSSLTGLTMNTEAFF
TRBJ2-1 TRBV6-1 CASSVPGQGFEQFF
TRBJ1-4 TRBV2 CASSDRDMGEKLFF
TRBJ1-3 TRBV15 CATSDTGGPGNTIYF
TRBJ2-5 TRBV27 CASSSGWVKETQYF
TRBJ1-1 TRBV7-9 CASSPQLILDTEAFF
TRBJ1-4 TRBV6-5 CASSYSLKWAEKLFF
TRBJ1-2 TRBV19 CASRGAGDSYTF
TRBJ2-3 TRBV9 CASSPWGGYTDTQYF
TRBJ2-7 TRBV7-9 CASSLAGTGASSYEQYF
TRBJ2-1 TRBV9 CASSPVAGGDNEQFF
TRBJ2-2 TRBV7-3 CASSSRATGELFF
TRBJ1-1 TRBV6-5 CASSRPQRNTEAFF
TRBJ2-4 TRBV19 CASSSGLAGGMGAKNIQYF
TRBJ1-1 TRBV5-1 CASSLAGGVNTEAFF
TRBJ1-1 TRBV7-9 CASSLRTGWGTEAFF
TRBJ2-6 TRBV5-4 CASSSEGTPSGANVLTF
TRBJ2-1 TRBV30 CAWIGYNEQFF
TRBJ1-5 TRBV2 CASRIQGGNQPQHF
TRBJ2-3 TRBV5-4 CASSLGLAGVGGTDTQYF
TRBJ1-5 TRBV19 CASSIGGQSNQPQHF
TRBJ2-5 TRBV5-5 CASSPSTGTQYF